The next 29 T cell receptor beta chains were all read from a single sample in a study of T-cell memory formation after mild COVID-19. TCRdb re-called the 5' RACE reads through MiXCR, storing one row per CDR3 protein. The data hold under 200,000 distinct CDR3 sequences, with 11% observed a single time. The specimen was PBMCs or a T cell subset sorted from them (not recorded which). All receptors come from a young man who had mild COVID-19 (a few samples of this study predate the infection). Cell type and time point are not known.

Comment on this clonotype: The junction and the germline gene differ at one end; a read error may be behind it. CDR3 protein: CASSLAPGTGGETQYF. The CDR3 bases are TGTGCTAGCAGCTTAGCCCCCGGGACAGGGGGCGAAACGCAGTATTTT. The chain joins TRBV7-7 to TRBJ2-3; TRBD1 agrees at 12 bases. The CDR3 contains 16 residues. Germline V gene lookup returns CDR1 SSHAT and CDR2 FNYEAQ (reference sequence).

J is TRBJ1-6 and V is TRBV20-1; weak D call: TRBD1 (5 bases). The CDR3 extends over 14 amino acids. Trimming shortened V by 5 bases and J by 7 bases, and 15 bases separated the two germline ends. Per germline, CDR1 DFQATT and CDR2 SNEGSKA (reference sequence). The CDR3 is CSARGTPGNSPLHF. The DNA of the CDR3 is TGCAGTGCTCGAGGGACCCCCGGGAATTCACCCCTCCACTTT.

This clonotype has just a few counts. The chain combines TRBV27 with TRBJ1-2; D gene ambiguous. Trimming left V 3 bases short and J 5 bases short, with 13 bases between. This CDR3 contains 14 residues. Germline V lookup: CDR1 MNHEY, CDR2 SMNVEV (reference sequence). This CDR3 is CASSLHSLGYGYTF. The CDR3 region has the DNA TGTGCCAGCAGTTTGCACAGCTTGGGGTATGGCTACACCTTC.

The V and J genes are TRBV29-1 and TRBJ1-4; D uncertain. CDR1 SQVTM and CDR2 ANQGSEA come from the germline V gene. CDR3 length: 13 residues. The germline V and J ends were trimmed by 7 bases and 0 bases, with 9 bases remaining between them. The CDR3 is CSGQDATNEKLFF. The DNA of the CDR3 is TGCAGCGGCCAAGATGCAACTAATGAAAAACTGTTTTTT.

There are a few counts of this clonotype. The chain is built from TRBV15 and TRBJ2-6; D gene ambiguous. Germline values: CDR1 LNHNV, CDR2 YYDKDF (reference sequence). The CDR3 sequence is 15 residues long. V was cut by 1 base and J by 4 bases, with 8 bases left in between. In nucleotides, the CDR3 is TGTGCCACCAGCAGAGTAGGGTCCGGGGCCAACGTCCTGACTTTC. It translates to CATSRVGSGANVLTF.

This clonotype was observed a handful of times. The chain recombines TRBV4-1 with TRBJ2-5; D is perhaps TRBD2 (6 bases). Germline V lookup: CDR1 MGHRA, CDR2 YSYEKL. The CDR3 length is 15 residues. V was trimmed by 6 bases and J by 2 bases, leaving 16 bases between them. The CDR3 protein is CASRGGSSRQETQYF. The CDR3 DNA reads TGCGCCAGCAGGGGGGGTAGCAGCAGACAAGAGACCCAGTACTTC.

This clonotype appeared a few times. The V call is TRBV7-2, the J call TRBJ1-6, with a weak D call TRBD1 (5 bases). V lost 4 bases, J lost 7 bases, and 14 bases lay in between. Germline assignment: CDR1 SGHTA and CDR2 FQGNSA. The CDR3 is made up of 15 amino acids. DNA of the CDR3: TGTGCCAGCAGCTCCGGACGGTGGGGGAATTCACCCCTCCACTTT. Its translation is CASSSGRWGNSPLHF.

This clonotype has only a few counts. V is TRBV4-1 and J is TRBJ2-3, with 9 bases matching TRBD1. Looked up from germline, CDR1 is MGHRA and CDR2 is YSYEKL. The V gene end was trimmed by 0 bases and the J gene end by 4 bases; junction bases not matched to a gene: 11. This CDR3 comprises 18 residues. The CDR3 reads CASSQDGGGQGISDTQYF. The CDR3 region has the DNA TGCGCCAGCAGCCAAGATGGTGGAGGACAGGGGATATCAGATACGCAGTATTTT.

This clonotype was found a few times. The chain uses TRBV6-5 and TRBJ2-1, with D possibly matching TRBD1 (5 bases). Germline V gives CDR1 MNHEY, CDR2 SVGAGI. CDR3 size: 13 residues. The germline V and J ends were trimmed by 6 bases and 4 bases, with 10 bases remaining between them. The CDR3 DNA follows: TGTGCCAGCAGGAAGACAGTTTACAATGAGCAGTTCTTC. It encodes CASRKTVYNEQFF.

This clonotype was seen a handful of times. The V call is TRBV11-2, the J call TRBJ2-5; a possible D gene is TRBD1 (5 bases). Trimming stripped 4 bases from V and 6 bases from J, with 12 bases between. Looked up from germline, CDR1 is SGHAT and CDR2 is FQNNGV. This CDR3 has 13 residues. The CDR3 here is CASSSGLQKTQYF. In DNA, the CDR3 is TGTGCCAGCAGCTCAGGGCTACAGAAGACCCAGTACTTC.

V usage is TRBV6-5 and J usage is TRBJ1-4; D perhaps matches TRBD1 (6 bases). The ends were cut back, 6 bases at V and 1 base at J, with 15 bases in the middle. Germline V gene data show CDR1 as MNHEY and CDR2 as SVGAGI. The CDR3 consists of 16 residues. CDR3 coding DNA: TGTGCCAGCAGAAGACAGGAGGTGGGAACTAATGAAAAACTGTTTTTT. It encodes CASRRQEVGTNEKLFF.

This rearrangement joins TRBV20-1 to TRBJ1-5, with 8 bases that match TRBD1. V was pared by 2 bases and J by 1 base, with 4 bases of the junction left unmatched. Germline lookup yields CDR1 DFQATT and CDR2 SNEGSKA (reference sequence). The CDR3 spans 15 residues. CDR3 bases: TGCAGTGCTAGAACGACAGGGGACAGCAATCAGCCCCAGCATTTT. It is translated as CSARTTGDSNQPQHF.

The chain uses TRBV5-1 and TRBJ2-1; 8 nucleotides agree with TRBD2. Per the germline V gene, CDR1 is SGHRS and CDR2 is YFSETQ. V lost 3 bases to trimming and J lost 12 bases; unmatched junction nucleotides: 8. This CDR3 is built from 13 residues. The CDR3 loop reads CASSSPGGPGQFF. The DNA of the CDR3 is TGCGCCAGCAGCTCCCCGGGGGGGCCCGGGCAGTTCTTC.

This clonotype was seen only once. The gene calls are TRBV6-5 and TRBJ2-7; no clear D gene. The germline V and J ends were trimmed by 7 bases and 2 bases, with 15 bases remaining between them. The CDR3 is 14 residues long. Germline CDR1 and CDR2: MNHEY and SVGAGI. In DNA form, the CDR3 reads TGTGCCAGCAAAACTGACCACGCCACCTACGAGCAGTACTTC. Amino acids: CASKTDHATYEQYF.

This chain joins TRBV28 and TRBJ1-1, with D perhaps TRBD1 (5 bases). Trimming took off 6 bases at V and 5 bases at J, with 13 bases between the two ends. This CDR3 spans 13 amino acids. The germline CDR1 and CDR2 sequences are MDHEN and SYDVKM. The CDR3 coding sequence is TGTGCCAGCAGCTCCGCCCAGGGAACTGAAGCTTTCTTT. It encodes CASSSAQGTEAFF.

This clonotype was detected ten times or more. CDR3 sequence (DNA): TGTGCCAGCAGCGGCGGACTAGCAACAGATACGCAGTATTTT. Encoded protein: CASSGGLATDTQYF. The V and J genes are TRBV11-2 and TRBJ2-3; 8 bases are shared with TRBD2. The V gene's germline CDR1 is SGHAT and CDR2 FQNNGV. This CDR3 region has 14 residues. V was clipped by 5 bases and J by 3 bases; unmatched bases: 4.

The V call is TRBV30, the J call TRBJ1-1; D may be TRBD1 (5 bases). CDR3 length equals 12 residues. From germline, CDR1 is GTSNPN and CDR2 SVGIG (reference sequence). V lost 3 bases to trimming and J lost 6 bases, with 11 bases between them. The CDR3 DNA sequence: TGTGCCTGGAGGCGGGGGATGGCTGAAGCTTTCTTT. Protein sequence: CAWRRGMAEAFF.

This rearrangement joins TRBV29-1 to TRBJ2-3; 8 bases line up with TRBD1. The germline gives CDR1 SQVTM, CDR2 ANQGSEA. J gave up 5 bases and V 7 bases, and 8 bases lay outside the gene matches. The CDR3 has 13 residues. Here the CDR3 reads CSGMRQGRDTQYF. The CDR3 nucleotides read TGCAGCGGAATGAGACAGGGGAGAGATACGCAGTATTTT.

J is TRBJ2-7 and V is TRBV30, with D tentatively TRBD1 (5 bases). The ends were cut back, 1 base at V and 2 bases at J, with 9 bases in the middle. The CDR3 is 13 amino acids. Per the germline V gene, CDR1 is GTSNPN and CDR2 is SVGIG (reference sequence). The CDR3 DNA reads as TGTGCCTGGAGTGGGGCAGGGCCCTACGAGCAGTACTTC. Translation: CAWSGAGPYEQYF.

This chain joins TRBV16 and TRBJ1-5; D uncertain. The germline V gene encodes CDR1 KGHSY and CDR2 FQNENV. V lost 3 bases and J 0 bases, leaving 6 bases between the germline ends. This CDR3 has 14 amino acids. This CDR3 is CASSQGSSNQPQHF. The CDR3 DNA reads TGTGCCAGCAGCCAGGGGTCTAGCAATCAGCCCCAGCATTTT.

The chain uses TRBV14 and TRBJ2-5; D ambiguous. Germline CDR1 reads SGHDN; CDR2 reads FVKESK. The CDR3 has 17 amino acids. Trimming took 3 bases from V and 1 from J, leaving 18 bases between them. The CDR3 is CASSQNAASKGQETQYF. CDR3 coding DNA: TGTGCCAGCAGCCAGAACGCGGCGTCGAAGGGCCAAGAGACCCAGTACTTC.

The chain has TRBV4-2 and TRBJ1-5, with D maybe TRBD1 (6 bases). The length of the CDR3 is 19 residues. With 0 bases removed from V and 0 bases from J, the gap between germline ends came to 18 bases. The germline gives CDR1 LGHNA, CDR2 YNFKEQ. The CDR3 DNA reads TGTGCCAGCAGCCAAGAAAGGTTGACAGGAGGGGATAGCAATCAGCCCCAGCATTTT. Translating it yields CASSQERLTGGDSNQPQHF.

In its sample, this clonotype was seen a few times. The chain is built from TRBV24-1 and TRBJ2-2; no clear D. V lost 3 bases, J lost 1 base, and 5 bases lay in between. Germline lookup yields CDR1 KGHDR and CDR2 SFDVKD. The CDR3 sequence is 14 residues long. Here the CDR3 reads CATSDHLNTGELFF. The CDR3 DNA reads as TGTGCCACCAGTGATCACCTGAACACCGGGGAGCTGTTTTTT.

V and J are TRBV3-1 and TRBJ2-3; the match to TRBD2 covers 11 bases. The J segment lost 5 bases and the V segment lost 2 bases, leaving 6 bases of the junction unmatched. The CDR3 extends over 16 amino acids. Per the germline V gene, CDR1 is LGHDT and CDR2 is YNNKEL (reference sequence). The CDR3 loop reads CASSQIAGGPRDTQYF. The CDR3 DNA sequence: TGTGCCAGCAGCCAAATAGCGGGGGGGCCCAGAGATACGCAGTATTTT.

This clonotype was observed a few times. V and J are TRBV4-1 and TRBJ2-3; D is unclear. The germline V gene has CDR1 MGHRA and CDR2 YSYEKL. This CDR3 spans 16 amino acids. V lost 0 bases to trimming and J lost 6 bases, with 16 bases between them. For the CDR3, the DNA is TGCGCCAGCAGCCAAGAGTCCGGGCCTAATGTTGATACGCAGTATTTT. Its protein product is CASSQESGPNVDTQYF.

In its sample, this clonotype was seen many times. The CDR3 sequence: CASRLSGTGADTQYF. The CDR3 nucleotides read TGTGCCAGCAGACTTAGCGGCACCGGCGCAGATACGCAGTATTTT. The chain combines TRBV6-6 with TRBJ2-3; D possibly corresponds to TRBD2 (6 bases). Trimming left V 6 bases short and J 4 bases short, with 17 bases between. Germline V gene data show CDR1 as MNHNY and CDR2 as SVGAGI (reference sequence). This CDR3 has 15 amino acids.

The chain recombines TRBV25-1 with TRBJ2-2, with unresolved D. CDR3 length: 15 residues. Germline loops: CDR1 MGHDK, CDR2 SYGVNS. V was trimmed by 5 bases and J by 0 bases, leaving 10 bases between them. The chain's CDR3 is CASSSSWANTGELFF. In DNA, the CDR3 is TGTGCCAGCAGTTCATCCTGGGCGAACACCGGGGAGCTGTTTTTT.

V is TRBV24-1 and J is TRBJ2-2; D assignment may be TRBD1 or TRBD2 (5 bases each). V dropped 7 bases and J dropped 6 bases, with 26 bases sitting between them. The CDR3 is made up of 18 amino acids. Looked up from germline, CDR1 is KGHDR and CDR2 is SFDVKD. The CDR3 region is CATSAAQGAEGDSGELFF. The CDR3, as DNA: TGTGCCACCAGCGCCGCCCAGGGCGCTGAGGGCGACTCCGGGGAGCTGTTTTTT.

The chain joins TRBV5-1 to TRBJ2-7; 12 bases fit TRBD1. This CDR3 comprises 14 residues. J was trimmed by 5 bases and V by 3 bases; bases with no gene match: 3. The germline gives CDR1 SGHRS, CDR2 YFSETQ. The DNA for the CDR3 is TGCGCCAGCAGCTCGGGACAGGGGGCCGACGAGCAGTACGTC. The encoded protein is CASSSGQGADEQYV.